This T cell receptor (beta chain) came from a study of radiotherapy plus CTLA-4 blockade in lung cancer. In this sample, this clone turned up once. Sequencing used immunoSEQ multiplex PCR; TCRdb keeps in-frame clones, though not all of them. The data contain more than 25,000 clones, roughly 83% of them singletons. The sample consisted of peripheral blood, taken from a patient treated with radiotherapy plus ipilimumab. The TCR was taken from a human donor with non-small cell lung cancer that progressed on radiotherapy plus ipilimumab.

The CDR3 here is CAPIPGPTPRYTGELFF. Here the CDR3 DNA reads TGTGCCCCTATTCCTGGACCAACCCCTCGTTACACCGGGGAGCTGTTTTTT. The J gene is TRBJ2-2, the V gene TRBV9; D is unresolved. The germline V and J ends were trimmed by 10 bases and 3 bases, with 25 bases remaining between them. The CDR3 runs 17 residues. Per germline, CDR1 SGDLS and CDR2 YYNGEE.